Below are 18 T cell receptor beta chains sequenced from a single sample in a study of blood T cells in healthy people across ages. With a J-beta primer mix and a sample-barcoded 5' primer, a second PCR ran about 7 to 12 cycles. MiXCR, applied by TCRdb to the 5' RACE reads, yields one record per CDR3 protein. The sample holds about a million distinct CDR3 sequences; more than 30% are singletons and the top ten take under 15%. Sequencing used blood. The receptors derive from a man aged 18 to 35 in good health.

V and J are TRBV12-3 or TRBV12-4 and TRBJ2-4; D possibly uses TRBD1 or TRBD2 (6 bases each). V lost 6 bases to trimming and J lost 5 bases, with 17 bases between them. The CDR3 runs to 15 residues. The CDR3 coding sequence is TGTGCCAGCAGCCACGGGGGCGGTATGGAAAACATTCAGTACTTC. It specifies CASSHGGGMENIQYF.

The chain is built from TRBV10-3 and TRBJ2-1, with TRBD2 as a possible D gene (5 bases). The CDR3 is 16 residues long. Trimming took 2 bases from V and 13 from J, leaving 24 bases between them. Germline assignment: CDR1 ENHRY and CDR2 SYGVKD. Written as DNA, the CDR3 is TGTGCCATCAGTGAGGGTCCTAGAGGGTACGCAGAGACCCAGTTCTTC. It yields the protein CAISEGPRGYAETQFF.

This clonotype has a single count. The chain couples TRBV7-2 to TRBJ1-1; TRBD1 aligns across 12 bases. This CDR3 region has 18 residues. Trimming took 4 bases from V and 0 from J; bases not matched to a gene: 9. Germline V CDR1 and CDR2: SGHTA, FQGNSA. The CDR3 sequence is CASSSIPGQGAMNTEAFF. The DNA of the CDR3 is TGTGCCAGCAGCTCTATTCCGGGACAGGGGGCAATGAACACTGAAGCTTTCTTT.

The chain links TRBV9 to TRBJ2-3; 7 nucleotides match TRBD2. Germline assignment: CDR1 SGDLS and CDR2 YYNGEE. The CDR3 totals 16 residues. The J segment lost 0 bases and the V segment lost 4 bases, leaving 8 bases of the junction unmatched. In DNA form, the CDR3 reads TGTGCCAGCAGCCAAAGGGAGGGGTTCAGCACAGATACGCAGTATTTT. This translates into CASSQREGFSTDTQYF.

This chain joins TRBV9 and TRBJ2-5; possibly TRBD2 for D (5 bases). The V gene's germline CDR1 is SGDLS and CDR2 YYNGEE. This CDR3 region has 14 residues. V gave up 0 bases and J gave up 4 bases, with 10 bases separating them. The chain's CDR3 is CASSVAGFSETQYF. The CDR3, as DNA: TGTGCCAGCAGCGTAGCGGGATTTTCAGAGACCCAGTACTTC.

Turning to this clonotype: The germline gene is not matched at one end of the junction; a read error may be the cause. The V gene is TRBV6-6, the J gene TRBJ2-3; D is perhaps TRBD1 (6 bases). The germline CDR1 and CDR2 sequences are MNHNY and SVGAGI (reference sequence). This CDR3 contains 13 residues. The chain's CDR3 is CASSRDNTDTRYF. The DNA of the CDR3 is TGTGCCAGCAGTAGGGACAACACAGATACGCGGTATTTT.

On this clonotype: A junction end diverges from the germline sequence, so it may reflect a read error. The chain carries TRBV6-6 and TRBJ1-1; D is perhaps TRBD1 (6 bases). There are 15 residues in the CDR3. Germline V CDR1 and CDR2: MNHNY, SVGAGI (reference sequence). As DNA, the CDR3 is TGTGCCTGCAGTTACCTACAGGGCGGAGGGACTGAAGCTTTCTTT. Amino acids: CACSYLQGGGTEAFF.

The chain is built from TRBV20-1 and TRBJ1-1; 8 nucleotides agree with TRBD1. V shed 3 bases and J 5 bases; nucleotides not matched to a gene: 2. Germline V lookup: CDR1 DFQATT, CDR2 SNEGSKA (reference sequence). This CDR3 has 12 amino acids. The CDR3 DNA follows: TGCAGTGCTAGGGACAGGGCGACTGAAGCTTTCTTT. As protein: CSARDRATEAFF.

This clonotype has ten or more counts. The chain carries TRBV12-3 or TRBV12-4 and TRBJ1-1; D is unresolved. This CDR3 contains 12 residues. V gave up 1 base and J gave up 12 bases, with 12 bases separating them. This chain's CDR3 is CASSLVGGVTFF. The CDR3, as DNA: TGTGCCAGCAGTTTAGTAGGTGGAGTGACTTTCTTT.

The chain carries TRBV5-6 and TRBJ1-1; D perhaps matches TRBD1 (5 bases). This CDR3 has 12 amino acids. Germline CDR1 SGHDT, CDR2 YYEEEE. Trimming took off 4 bases at V and 8 bases at J, with 12 bases between the two ends. CDR3 sequence: CASSPGRKEAFF. CDR3 sequence (DNA): TGTGCCAGCAGCCCGGGGCGGAAAGAAGCTTTCTTT.

The V call is TRBV10-3, the J call TRBJ1-1; TRBD1 matches 7 bases. V was clipped by 3 bases and J by 3 bases; unmatched bases: 10. Germline loops: CDR1 ENHRY, CDR2 SYGVKD. CDR3 length: 16 amino acids. In DNA form, the CDR3 reads TGTGCCATCAGTGACCCTAACAGGGGACGGGACACTGAAGCTTTCTTT. Translation gives CAISDPNRGRDTEAFF.

This clonotype was seen repeatedly, ten times or more. The V and J genes are TRBV5-5 and TRBJ2-3; no clear D. This CDR3 contains 12 residues. CDR1 SGHKS and CDR2 YYEKEE come from the germline V gene (reference sequence). The germline V and J ends were trimmed by 4 bases and 6 bases, with 9 bases remaining between them. The CDR3 region has the DNA TGTGCCAGCAGCGCCTTGTTGGATACGCAGTATTTT. Translation: CASSALLDTQYF.

The chain is built from TRBV18 and TRBJ1-2, with a possible D match to TRBD1 (5 bases). The V gene lost 3 bases and the J gene lost 3 bases, with 14 bases spanning the gap. Germline CDR1 is KGHSH and CDR2 is LQKENI. The CDR3 covers 15 residues. Here the CDR3 DNA reads TGTGCCAGCTCACCTAATGTCCGGGACGACTATGGCTACACCTTC. This translates into CASSPNVRDDYGYTF.

The rearrangement joins TRBV24-1 to TRBJ2-1; D ambiguous. Germline CDR1 is KGHDR and CDR2 is SFDVKD. Trimming left V 4 bases short and J 4 bases short, with 4 bases between. This CDR3 is 12 amino acids long. CDR3 sequence reads: CATSERYNEQFF. The CDR3, as DNA: TGTGCCACCAGTGAAAGGTACAATGAGCAGTTCTTC.

This clonotype was counted between two and nine times. The chain is built from TRBV7-2 and TRBJ1-5, with D perhaps TRBD1 (6 bases). The CDR3 loop spans 12 amino acids. V was cut by 5 bases and J by 11 bases, with 13 bases left in between. The V gene's germline CDR1 is SGHTA and CDR2 FQGNSA. CDR3 loop: CASSPIQGAQHF. The DNA for the CDR3 is TGTGCCAGCAGCCCGATACAGGGAGCCCAGCATTTT.

The gene calls are TRBV5-1 and TRBJ2-7; D may be TRBD2 (5 bases). Germline loops: CDR1 SGHRS, CDR2 YFSETQ. V shed 4 bases and J shed 0 bases, with 11 bases lying between them. The CDR3 loop spans 14 amino acids. The CDR3 region is CASSGMGSSYEQYF. The CDR3, as DNA: TGCGCCAGCAGCGGGATGGGGAGCTCCTACGAGCAGTACTTC.

This clonotype was counted between two and nine times. The rearrangement links TRBV20-1 to TRBJ1-5; D is unresolved. CDR3 length equals 15 residues. Germline CDR1 and CDR2: DFQATT and SNEGSKA (reference sequence). The V and J ends lost 6 bases and 4 bases respectively, with 19 bases between them. The CDR3 sequence is CSARPDEGGNQPQHF. In DNA form, the CDR3 reads TGCAGTGCCAGGCCGGATGAGGGAGGTAATCAGCCCCAGCATTTT.

The CDR3 DNA reads TGTGCCAGCAGTTTATTACAGGGGACCCACAATGAGCAGTACTTC. Protein product: CASSLLQGTHNEQYF. The chain combines TRBV27 with TRBJ2-7; 7 positions agree with TRBD1. The CDR3 is 15 residues long. V lost 1 base to trimming and J lost 7 bases; unmatched junction nucleotides: 10. CDR1 and CDR2 from the germline V gene are MNHEY and SMNVEV (reference sequence).